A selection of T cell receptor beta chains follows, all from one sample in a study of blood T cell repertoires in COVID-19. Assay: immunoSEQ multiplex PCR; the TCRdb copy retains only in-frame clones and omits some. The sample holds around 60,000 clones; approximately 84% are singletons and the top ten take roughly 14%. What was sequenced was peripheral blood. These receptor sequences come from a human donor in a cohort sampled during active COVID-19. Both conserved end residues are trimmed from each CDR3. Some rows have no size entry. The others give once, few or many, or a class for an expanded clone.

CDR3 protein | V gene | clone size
ASSLRTSPRLNTGELF | TRBV5-6 | few
ASSLEWGPTFEQY | TRBV7-8 | once
SVAGDLGYT | TRBV29-1 | -
ASSPTPYEGSEKLF | TRBV18 | -
ASSAPGEKLF | TRBV7-2 | once
ASIPGGSGANVLT | TRBV7-2 | -
ASSILGGTDTQY | TRBV7-9 | -
ASSLSTSGRNEQY | TRBV28 | -
ASTLTGYEQY | TRBV28 | -
ASSWREGLYEQY | TRBV7-2 | -
ASRGTPRSGANVLT | TRBV27 | -
ASRLQEFGYEQY | TRBV7-9 | -
ASSQGKQYLGGNREGLF | TRBV4-1 | once
ASSLIRSSGEQY | TRBV5-1 | -
ASTAGVIPLH | TRBV28 | -
ASSQVGLGGFWGRRKNTEAF | TRBV14 | -
ASSQGTKAYEQY | TRBV4-3 | once
ASSLVLAVTYEQY | TRBV11-2 | -
ASSPVAYQDGYT | TRBV18 | -
ASSPGQVVTNEKLF | TRBV27 | -
ASSLDGAATNEKLF | TRBV5-1 | -
ASSKEPSPLGTVNEKLF | TRBV4-2 | -
ASSSHGRRGTEAF | TRBV6-5 | -
ASSSQTSGRLPDTQY | TRBV7-9 | -
ASSQGAEAF | TRBV7-3 | -
ASNWAVNTEAF | TRBV19 | few
ASSIHRGKEKLF | TRBV19 | -
ATAISGVGEQY | TRBV27 | -
ASRRNRGQNYGYT | TRBV6-5 | once
ASSIGSWSGANAEAF | TRBV19 | -
ASSLFASGSNRNEQF | TRBV28 | once
ASSEGGRATNEQF | TRBV19 | -
ASSVGLSLTDTQY | TRBV9 | -
ASRRGTSYEQY | TRBV6-5 | -
ASSHPGQGGGYT | TRBV4-1 | -
ASSWGQGSPYEQY | TRBV14 | -
ASTGLLNTEAF | TRBV27 | -
SAILNTEAF | TRBV20-1 | -
ASRGGLGETQY | TRBV11-2 | once
ASSLSSGSAGELF | TRBV5-1 | -
ASSLQGFSSYEQY | TRBV28 | -
ASSQDTLRTGELF | TRBV4-3 | -